The 14 T cell receptor beta chains below come from one sample, sequenced in a study of blood T cell repertoires in COVID-19. The protocol was immunoSEQ multiplex PCR, while the TCRdb copy is restricted to in-frame clones and leaves out a portion. Among a few hundred thousand clones, more than 75% were seen once, and the ten largest hold 1%. The material sequenced was peripheral blood. The receptors derive from a man aged 45 to 65 with active or convalescent COVID-19.

This clone came up once. The V call is TRBV28, the J call TRBJ2-7; the D gene is possibly TRBD1 (6 bases). The CDR3 runs to 17 residues. Trimming removed 4 bases from V and 0 bases from J, with 19 bases in between. Looked up from germline, CDR1 is MDHEN and CDR2 is SYDVKM. The CDR3 loop reads CASSSPPGAGVSYEQYF. The CDR3 region has the DNA TGTGCCAGCAGTTCCCCCCCCGGGGCAGGGGTCTCCTACGAGCAGTACTTC.

The chain is built from TRBV28 and TRBJ1-2, with 7 nucleotides matching TRBD1. Per germline, CDR1 MDHEN and CDR2 SYDVKM. This CDR3 has 15 residues. V shed 7 bases and J 4 bases; nucleotides not matched to a gene: 12. The CDR3 DNA follows: TGTGCCAGCACTACGGGACAGAGGGGAACCTATGGCTACACCTTC. Translating gives CASTTGQRGTYGYTF.

The chain carries TRBV7-2 and TRBJ1-1, with 8 bases identical to TRBD1. Trimming cost V 1 base and J 6 bases; bases outside gene matches: 4. The CDR3 loop spans 14 amino acids. Germline-derived CDR1 and CDR2 are SGHTA and FQGNSA. CDR3 residues: CASSLGTGYAEAFF. CDR3 coding DNA: TGTGCCAGCAGCTTAGGGACAGGGTATGCTGAAGCTTTCTTT.

The chain employs TRBV5-1 and TRBJ2-5, with a tentative D call TRBD2 (6 bases). Trimming cost V 4 bases and J 5 bases, with 12 bases left between them. Per germline, CDR1 SGHRS and CDR2 YFSETQ. The CDR3 has 13 amino acids. In nucleotides, the CDR3 is TGCGCCAGCAGCCCGGAGGGGCAGGAGACCCAGTACTTC. Translation gives CASSPEGQETQYF.

The V and J genes are TRBV10-3 and TRBJ2-7; D may be TRBD1 (5 bases). The CDR3 is 15 residues long. Between the trimmed V and J ends, which lost 2 bases and 2 bases, there was a span of 13 bases. The germline CDR1 and CDR2 sequences are ENHRY and SYGVKD. CDR3 DNA: TGTGCCATCAGTGAGCCCAAATGGGGCCCCTACGAGCAGTACTTC. Residues: CAISEPKWGPYEQYF.

The gene calls are TRBV5-1 and TRBJ2-5, with 8 bases identical to TRBD2. J gave up 5 bases and V 4 bases, and 7 bases lay outside the gene matches. From germline, CDR1 is SGHRS and CDR2 YFSETQ. This CDR3 region has 14 residues. DNA for the CDR3: TGCGCCAGCAGCGGCGCCACGGGGGGGGAGACCCAGTACTTC. The encoded protein is CASSGATGGETQYF.

This clone has a single count. The chain links TRBV7-9 to TRBJ2-1; the match to TRBD2 covers 9 bases. The V gene's germline CDR1 is SEHNR and CDR2 FQNEAQ (reference sequence). Losses at the gene ends were 0 bases for V and 8 bases for J; bases not matched to a gene: 8. The CDR3 length is 16 residues. The CDR3: CASSLASGTSNDEQFF. CDR3 sequence (DNA): TGTGCCAGCAGCTTAGCCTCCGGGACTAGCAACGATGAGCAGTTCTTC.

The rearrangement links TRBV2 to TRBJ2-1; possible D gene TRBD1, 6 bases. Germline CDR1 SNHLY, CDR2 FYNNEI. The CDR3 runs to 12 residues. V was trimmed by 6 bases and J by 9 bases, leaving 12 bases between them. The CDR3 sequence: CASSVVGGEQFF. DNA of the CDR3: TGTGCCAGCAGCGTAGTAGGGGGTGAGCAGTTCTTC.

The CDR3 bases are TGTGCCAGCAGTTACTCATACAAGGGGGATTCACCCCTCCACTTT. It is translated as CASSYSYKGDSPLHF. The chain carries TRBV6-5 and TRBJ1-6; D perhaps matches TRBD1 (6 bases). V dropped 0 bases and J dropped 8 bases, with 11 bases sitting between them. Germline lookup yields CDR1 MNHEY and CDR2 SVGAGI. This CDR3 contains 15 residues.

The chain couples TRBV15 to TRBJ2-1; 7 nucleotides line up with TRBD1. Per the germline V gene, CDR1 is LNHNV and CDR2 is YYDKDF (reference sequence). The CDR3 totals 15 residues. Losses at the gene ends were 0 bases for V and 8 bases for J; bases not matched to a gene: 7. The CDR3 nucleotides read TGTGCCACCAGCAGAGATACACAGGGGTGGTATGAGCAGTTCTTC. This translates into CATSRDTQGWYEQFF. Full variable domain (remainder filled in from reference TRBV15 and TRBJ2-1): DAMVIQNPRYQVTQFGKPVTLSCSQTLNHNVMYWYQQKSSQAPKLLFHYYDKDFNNEADTPDNFQSRRPNTSFCFLDIRSPGLGDTAMYLCATSRDTQGWYEQFFGPGTRLTVL.

J is TRBJ2-1 and V is TRBV5-1, with TRBD2 identical over 11 bases. J gave up 8 bases and V 4 bases, and 14 bases lay outside the gene matches. The CDR3 loop spans 17 amino acids. In germline, CDR1 is SGHRS, CDR2 YFSETQ. The CDR3: CASSVKIAGGPEDEQFF. CDR3 DNA: TGCGCCAGCAGCGTTAAGATAGCGGGGGGGCCGGAGGATGAGCAGTTCTTC.

The J gene is TRBJ1-1, the V gene TRBV28; D gene ambiguous. Deletions cut 1 base from V and 7 bases from J, with 13 bases between. Germline CDR1 is MDHEN and CDR2 is SYDVKM. The CDR3 is 14 residues long. CDR3 residues: CASSLYSAEGEAFF. The DNA of the CDR3 is TGTGCCAGCAGTTTATATTCGGCGGAGGGTGAAGCTTTCTTT.

The chain joins TRBV4-2 to TRBJ2-7; 7 nucleotides agree with TRBD2. The CDR3 contains 17 residues. J lost 6 bases, V lost 0 bases, and 14 bases had no gene match. Germline-derived CDR1 and CDR2 are LGHNA and YNFKEQ. CDR3 loop: CASSQDFAREGILEQYF. As DNA, the CDR3 is TGTGCCAGCAGCCAAGATTTTGCGAGGGAGGGTATTCTCGAGCAGTACTTC.

The rearrangement joins TRBV23-1 to TRBJ1-5; 8 nucleotides align to TRBD1. TRBV23-1 is an open reading frame, and its role is uncertain. Trimming at V came to 0 bases and at J to 3 bases, leaving 7 bases not matched to a gene. The length of the CDR3 is 17 residues. For the CDR3, the DNA is TGCGCCAGCAGTCAATCGGACAGGGAAGTGGACAATCAGCCCCAGCATTTT. It encodes CASSQSDREVDNQPQHF.